Sequencing of this TCR beta chain was carried out in a study of cytomegalovirus exposure and HLA in healthy donors. Study-level findings and limits: Being indistinguishable, some V segments were excluded, TRBV6-2 and TRBV6-3 among them. It was taken for granted in presence/absence analyses that sequencing depth across donors was roughly uniform.

In its sample, this clone was seen once. Its specificity is unknown. Looked up from germline, CDR1 is MNHEY and CDR2 is SMNVEV (reference sequence). The CDR3 runs to 11 residues. The V gene lost 10 bases and the J gene lost 2 bases, with 6 bases spanning the gap. 13 Jbeta primers and 60 Vbeta primers were used for the PCR. The table came from immunoSEQ multiplex PCR; TCRdb's copy has only in-frame clones and leaves some out. The repertoire consists of some 140,000 clones, with around 80% occurring once and the leading ten covering around 4.8%. The clonotype was recovered from a man younger than 45 in good health. The material sequenced was PBMCs. This chain links TRBV27 with TRBJ2-1; D is uncertain. Here the CDR3 reads CAIHTYNEQFF. As DNA, the CDR3 is TGTGCCATCCACACCTACAATGAGCAGTTCTTC.